The 28 T cell receptor beta chains below were found in one sample sequenced in a study of T cells in localized non-small cell lung cancer. Data came from immunoSEQ multiplex PCR; TCRdb stores just in-frame clones and leaves some out. In the table there are some 4,100 clones, 20% to 25% of which are singletons. The sequences come from lung tumor tissue, collected before any cancer treatment. Receptor source: a female donor aged 60 or older with stage I lung adenocarcinoma.

The genes are TRBV5-1 and TRBJ2-7; 10 bases map to TRBD2. The CDR3 contains 14 residues. Germline CDR1 reads SGHRS; CDR2 reads YFSETQ. Trimming at V came to 3 bases and at J to 5 bases, leaving 5 bases not matched to a gene. The CDR3 coding sequence is TGCGCCAGCAGCTCGAGCGGGGGGGCCCACGAGCAGTACTTC. This gives the protein CASSSSGGAHEQYF.

V usage is TRBV18 and J usage is TRBJ1-5; D is ambiguous. V lost 3 bases and J 0 bases, leaving 6 bases between the germline ends. Looked up from germline, CDR1 is KGHSH and CDR2 is LQKENI. The CDR3 contains 14 residues. CDR3 sequence (DNA): TGTGCCAGCTCACCGGACTATAGCAATCAGCCCCAGCATTTT. It is translated as CASSPDYSNQPQHF. Full variable domain (missing parts from reference TRBV18 and TRBJ1-5): NAGVMQNPRHLVRRRGQEARLRCSPMKGHSHVYWYRQLPEEGLKFMVYLQKENIIDESGMPKERFSAEFPKEGPSILRIQQVVRGDSAAYFCASSPDYSNQPQHFGDGTRLSIL.

In this sample, this clone turned up many times. This chain links TRBV2 with TRBJ1-5; TRBD1 matches 9 bases. In germline, CDR1 is SNHLY, CDR2 FYNNEI. V dropped 7 bases and J dropped 4; count of bases not matched to a gene: 5. The CDR3 covers 14 residues. The CDR3 is CASNIGQGNQPQHF. Here the CDR3 DNA reads TGTGCCAGCAATATAGGACAGGGGAATCAGCCCCAGCATTTT.

This clone was seen a handful of times. V and J are TRBV9 and TRBJ2-5; D may be TRBD1 or TRBD2 (6 bases each). The CDR3 totals 15 residues. Trimming shortened V by 2 bases and J by 2 bases, and 13 bases separated the two germline ends. Germline assignment: CDR1 SGDLS and CDR2 YYNGEE. The CDR3 DNA reads as TGTGCCAGCAGCGTGGGCGGGACAAGGCAAGAGACCCAGTACTTC. Protein product: CASSVGGTRQETQYF.

The chain uses TRBV14 and TRBJ1-2, with D perhaps TRBD1 (6 bases). Germline assignment: CDR1 SGHDN and CDR2 FVKESK. The CDR3 consists of 15 residues. Trimming removed 3 bases from V and 6 bases from J, with 17 bases in between. For the CDR3, the DNA is TGTGCCAGCAGCCACCTCCAAGGGGGGCTCGATGGCTACACCTTC. It translates to CASSHLQGGLDGYTF.

The chain combines TRBV11-3 with TRBJ2-7; 9 bases line up with TRBD1. This CDR3 comprises 16 residues. Per the germline V gene, CDR1 is SGHNT and CDR2 is YENEEA. J lost 6 bases, V lost 5 bases, and 14 bases had no gene match. This CDR3 reads CASSRNTGTGTGEQYF. The CDR3 DNA follows: TGTGCCAGCAGCCGAAATACCGGGACAGGGACAGGCGAGCAGTACTTC.

This clone occurred a few times. V and J are TRBV10-3 and TRBJ2-3, with 9 bases matching TRBD1. The ends lost 0 bases at V and 2 bases at J; junction bases unmatched: 6. The CDR3 covers 17 residues. Germline values: CDR1 ENHRY, CDR2 SYGVKD. Written as DNA, the CDR3 is TGTGCCATCAGTGAGTCGATATGGACAGGGGTCACAGATACGCAGTATTTT. It encodes CAISESIWTGVTDTQYF.

The rearrangement links TRBV11-3 to TRBJ1-4; unclear D gene. This CDR3 region has 15 residues. Trimming removed 5 bases at V and 3 bases at J, with 13 bases between. The V gene's germline CDR1 is SGHNT and CDR2 YENEEA. CDR3 sequence: CASSRETVANEKLFF. DNA for the CDR3: TGTGCCAGCAGCAGGGAGACGGTGGCTAATGAAAAACTGTTTTTT.

This clone has only one observation. V is TRBV5-1 and J is TRBJ1-3; D may be TRBD1 (5 bases). Trimming shortened V by 4 bases and J by 6 bases, and 17 bases separated the two germline ends. The germline V gene encodes CDR1 SGHRS and CDR2 YFSETQ. The CDR3 loop spans 15 amino acids. CDR3 sequence reads: CASSPASTATNTIYF. CDR3 nucleotide sequence: TGCGCCAGCAGCCCGGCTTCGACAGCTACAAACACCATATATTTT.

This clone appeared a few times. CDR3 region: CASSEDYREEKLFF. The CDR3, as DNA: TGTGCCAGCAGTGAAGATTACAGGGAGGAAAAACTGTTTTTT. The J gene is TRBJ1-4, the V gene TRBV6-1, with D perhaps TRBD1 (6 bases). V lost 1 base, J lost 8 bases, and 11 bases lay in between. Germline loops: CDR1 MNHNS, CDR2 SASEGT. This CDR3 contains 14 residues.

This clone showed up just a few times. The chain recombines TRBV6-8 with TRBJ2-2; D is possibly TRBD2 (5 bases). Trimming removed 11 bases from V and 0 bases from J, with 28 bases in between. The length of the CDR3 is 19 residues. Germline V lookup: CDR1 MNHGY, CDR2 SAAAGT. The DNA of the CDR3 is TGTGCCGTCCAAAACCCCCTAGTGCGACTAAGTGCGAACACCGGGGAGCTGTTTTTT. It yields the protein CAVQNPLVRLSANTGELFF.

This clone is labeled as medium-sized (0.01 to 0.1%). The rearrangement links TRBV9 to TRBJ2-1; perhaps TRBD2 as D (5 bases). The CDR3 totals 16 residues. Germline CDR1 is SGDLS and CDR2 is YYNGEE. V lost 1 base and J 4 bases, leaving 15 bases between the germline ends. CDR3: CASSVISSSYYNEQFF. The CDR3, as DNA: TGTGCCAGCAGCGTAATATCTAGCAGTTATTACAATGAGCAGTTCTTC.

This clone was detected a few times. This chain connects TRBV11-3 to TRBJ1-3; D gene uncertain. CDR1 SGHNT and CDR2 YENEEA come from the germline V gene. The V gene lost 4 bases and the J gene lost 1 base, with 8 bases spanning the gap. The CDR3 is 14 amino acids. CDR3 sequence (DNA): TGTGCCAGCAGCTCGTACGATTCTGGAAACACCATATATTTT. Protein: CASSSYDSGNTIYF. Looking up the rest from reference TRBV11-3 and TRBJ1-3 gives the full variable domain: EAGVVQSPRYKIIEKKQPVAFWCNPISGHNTLYWYLQNLGQGPELLIRYENEEAVDDSQLPKDRFSAERLKGVDSTLKIQPAELGDSAVYLCASSSYDSGNTIYFGEGSWLTVV.

This clone has more than one count but fewer than ten. V is TRBV11-3 and J is TRBJ2-7; 7 bases agree with TRBD2. The CDR3 is made up of 14 amino acids. Trimming removed 6 bases from V and 0 bases from J; junction bases left unmatched: 5. CDR1 and CDR2 from the germline V gene are SGHNT and YENEEA. The CDR3 DNA reads as TGTGCCAGCAGTTTCGGGAGGAGCTCCTACGAGCAGTACTTC. This sequence encodes CASSFGRSSYEQYF.

The rearrangement links TRBV19 to TRBJ2-3; 7 positions match TRBD2. Trimming at V came to 8 bases and at J to 6 bases, leaving 11 bases not matched to a gene. CDR1 and CDR2 from the germline V gene are LNHDA and SQIVND (reference sequence). The CDR3 has 14 amino acids. CDR3 DNA: TGTGCCAGTGGGAGGAGGGAGGGATGGGATACGCAGTATTTT. Its translation is CASGRREGWDTQYF.

Judged by abundance, this clone is medium-sized (0.01 to 0.1%). The chain carries TRBV10-3 and TRBJ2-5; TRBD2 agrees at 10 bases. Trimming took 2 bases from V and 7 from J; bases not matched to a gene: 4. The CDR3 contains 14 residues. Germline-derived CDR1 and CDR2 are ENHRY and SYGVKD. This CDR3 reads CAISEGTSVVTQYF. The CDR3 DNA reads TGTGCCATCAGTGAGGGGACTAGCGTCGTGACCCAGTACTTC.

A few counts support this clone. V is TRBV6-8 and J is TRBJ2-7; 7 bases map to TRBD1. The CDR3 loop spans 14 amino acids. The V gene end was trimmed by 0 bases and the J gene end by 6 bases; junction bases not matched to a gene: 5. Germline assignment: CDR1 MNHGY and CDR2 SAAAGT. The CDR3 nucleotides are TGTGCCAGCAGTTACTCAGGGGGCTTCTCCGAGCAGTACTTC. As protein: CASSYSGGFSEQYF.

The chain links TRBV5-1 to TRBJ1-4; D is possibly TRBD1 (6 bases). There are 15 residues in the CDR3. Germline V gives CDR1 SGHRS, CDR2 YFSETQ. V lost 2 bases to trimming and J lost 1 base, with 9 bases between them. Written as DNA, the CDR3 is TGCGCCAGCAGCTTACAGGGTGAAACTAATGAAAAACTGTTTTTT. The encoded protein is CASSLQGETNEKLFF. Full variable domain (rest looked up from reference TRBV5-1 and TRBJ1-4): KAGVTQTPRYLIKTRGQQVTLSCSPISGHRSVSWYQQTPGQGLQFLFEYFSETQRNKGNFPGRFSGRQFSNSRSEMNVSTLELGDSALYLCASSLQGETNEKLFFGSGTQLSVL.

This clone was counted only a few times. The CDR3 DNA follows: TGTGCCAGCAGCCTACCGGGACAGGGGGCCAATGAGCAGTTCTTC. As protein: CASSLPGQGANEQFF. This sequence joins TRBV11-3 and TRBJ2-1, with TRBD1 matching over 12 bases. In germline, CDR1 is SGHNT, CDR2 YENEEA. This CDR3 is built from 15 residues. Trimming took 5 bases from V and 6 from J; bases not matched to a gene: 5.

The chain combines TRBV11-3 with TRBJ2-5; D may correspond to TRBD1 or TRBD2 (5 bases each). V lost 6 bases to trimming and J lost 3 bases, with 17 bases between them. This CDR3 is 15 amino acids long. Germline values: CDR1 SGHNT, CDR2 YENEEA. The CDR3 DNA sequence: TGTGCCAGCAGTGCCGAAGAGGGGTGGAAAGAGACCCAGTACTTC. Encoded protein: CASSAEEGWKETQYF.

In nucleotides, the CDR3 is TGTGCCACCAGCAGAGTAGCGGGTCTAGCCAAAAACATTCAGTACTTC. It translates to CATSRVAGLAKNIQYF. The rearrangement links TRBV15 to TRBJ2-4; 7 bases agree with TRBD2. V lost 1 base, J lost 0 bases, and 3 bases stayed unmatched. The CDR3 totals 16 residues. Germline-derived CDR1 and CDR2 are LNHNV and YYDKDF (reference sequence).

This clone was detected only a few times. This chain connects TRBV18 to TRBJ1-2; 10 nucleotides agree with TRBD1. Trimming removed 2 bases from V and 4 bases from J; junction bases left unmatched: 4. From germline, CDR1 is KGHSH and CDR2 LQKENI. The CDR3 is made up of 15 amino acids. CDR3 residues: CASSPSGTGVYGYTF. DNA of the CDR3: TGTGCCAGCTCACCATCCGGGACAGGGGTCTATGGCTACACCTTC. The full variable domain, rest sourced from reference TRBV18 and TRBJ1-2, is NAGVMQNPRHLVRRRGQEARLRCSPMKGHSHVYWYRQLPEEGLKFMVYLQKENIIDESGMPKERFSAEFPKEGPSILRIQQVVRGDSAAYFCASSPSGTGVYGYTFGSGTRLTVV.

The sample holds a few counts of this clone. V gene TRBV12-5 combines with J gene TRBJ1-1; D call uncertain. The ends were cut back, 4 bases at V and 3 bases at J, with 6 bases in the middle. Germline loops: CDR1 LGHNT, CDR2 FRNRAP. The CDR3 runs 12 residues. The CDR3 region has the DNA TGTGCTAGTGGTTCCCGGGACACTGAAGCTTTCTTT. Translating gives CASGSRDTEAFF.

The chain recombines TRBV11-3 with TRBJ2-2; D possibly corresponds to TRBD1 (6 bases). CDR3 size: 15 residues. The V and J ends lost 5 bases and 0 bases respectively, with 10 bases between them. In germline, CDR1 is SGHNT, CDR2 YENEEA. DNA for the CDR3: TGTGCCAGCAGCCGACAGGTCGCGAACACCGGGGAGCTGTTTTTT. Its protein product is CASSRQVANTGELFF.

This clone was counted between two and nine times. The chain combines TRBV18 with TRBJ1-1, with TRBD1 identical over 8 bases. The CDR3 is made up of 17 amino acids. Germline CDR1 and CDR2: KGHSH and LQKENI. Trimming cost V 6 bases and J 4 bases; bases outside gene matches: 16. CDR3 loop: CASSTIPPRGPGTEAFF. The CDR3 DNA sequence: TGTGCCAGCTCTACCATACCTCCCAGGGGGCCGGGCACTGAAGCTTTCTTT.

This clone was seen a handful of times. J is TRBJ2-1 and V is TRBV7-4, with D uncertain. Deletions cut 5 bases from V and 8 bases from J, with 13 bases between. CDR1 SGHVT and CDR2 SQSDAQ come from the germline V gene. The length of the CDR3 is 13 residues. CDR3 bases: TGTGCCAGCAGCGAGGTACATGGGGATGAGCAGTTCTTC. Translation: CASSEVHGDEQFF.

The V gene is TRBV19, the J gene TRBJ1-2; a weak D match, TRBD1 (5 bases). This CDR3 contains 15 residues. Trimming cost V 5 bases and J 0 bases, with 13 bases left between them. CDR1 LNHDA and CDR2 SQIVND come from the germline V gene (reference sequence). The CDR3 is CASSPGAPANYGYTF. CDR3 coding DNA: TGTGCCAGTAGTCCCGGGGCACCCGCTAACTATGGCTACACCTTC.

This chain uses TRBV30 with TRBJ1-3; D is uncertain. The ends were cut back, 4 bases at V and 0 bases at J, with 4 bases in the middle. This CDR3 region has 12 residues. Germline CDR1 and CDR2: GTSNPN and SVGIG (reference sequence). CDR3 nucleotide sequence: TGTGCCTGGAAGCGCTCTGGAAACACCATATATTTT. This sequence encodes CAWKRSGNTIYF.